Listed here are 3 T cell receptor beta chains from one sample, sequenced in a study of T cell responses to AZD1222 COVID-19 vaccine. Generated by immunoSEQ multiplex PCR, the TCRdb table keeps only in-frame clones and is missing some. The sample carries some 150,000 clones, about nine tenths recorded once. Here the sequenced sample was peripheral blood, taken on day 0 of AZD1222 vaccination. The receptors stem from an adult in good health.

CDR3 DNA: TGCGCCAGCAGCCCTACGGTGGGGAACACCGGGGAGCTGTTTTTT. It codes for CASSPTVGNTGELFF. This chain uses TRBV5-1 with TRBJ2-2, with D unclear. The germline gives CDR1 SGHRS, CDR2 YFSETQ. The CDR3 totals 15 residues. Trimming pared 4 bases from V and 1 base from J, leaving 11 bases between.

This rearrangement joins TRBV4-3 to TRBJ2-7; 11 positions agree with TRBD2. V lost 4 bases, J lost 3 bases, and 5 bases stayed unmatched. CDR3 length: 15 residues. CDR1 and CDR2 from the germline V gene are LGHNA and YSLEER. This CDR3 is CASSRTSGGLYEQYF. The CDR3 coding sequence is TGCGCCAGCAGCCGAACTAGCGGGGGTCTCTACGAGCAGTACTTC.

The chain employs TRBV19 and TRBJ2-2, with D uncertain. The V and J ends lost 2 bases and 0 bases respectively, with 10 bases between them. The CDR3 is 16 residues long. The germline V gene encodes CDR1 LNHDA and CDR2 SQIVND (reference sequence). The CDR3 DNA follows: TGTGCCAGTAGTATAAAGGTGGCGGCGAACACCGGGGAGCTGTTTTTT. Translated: CASSIKVAANTGELFF.